This TCR beta chain appears in the sequencing data of a study of somatic mutations in cytotoxic T cells in rheumatoid arthritis. Study background: Purity of nearly 100% was reached when some V beta antibody-stained T-cell populations were flow-sorted, including V beta1+ cells sequenced for TCRB.

Findings of the study overall: Among around 71 patients, 8 showed a largest CD8+ clone that surpassed 20% of CD8+ cells. Antigen specificity of the expanded CD8+ clones was not determined.

A note on this clone: Its matching antigen is unknown.

As originally analysed: Large patient CD8+ clones, those above 1%, rarely matched published virus-specific TCRB sequences. TCRdb's copy holds only in-frame clones and misses some; the assay was immunoSEQ multiplex PCR. V and J calls plus clone size are reproduced from that table; the DNA served to infer D and trimming. The repertoire holds some 15,000 clones, with about 83% as singletons. Trimming removed 0 bases at V and 4 bases at J, with 12 bases between. Germline assignment: CDR1 SGHAT and CDR2 FQNNGV. This CDR3 comprises 16 residues. The source of this sequence is an adult with rheumatoid arthritis. J is TRBJ1-4 and V is TRBV11-2, with D hard to call. Sequencing used CD8+ T cells sorted from blood. CDR3 bases: TGTGCCAGCAGCTTAGAGGGGTTAGGGATTAATGAAAAACTGTTTTTT. The encoded protein is CASSLEGLGINEKLFF.